Presented here are 22 T cell receptor beta chains from one specimen sequenced in a study of T-cell reconstitution after alpha-beta-depleted transplantation in children. Molecular barcoding with unique molecular identifiers was used for the TCRbeta library. TCRdb ran MiXCR on the PCR reads and lists one entry per CDR3 protein. The data contain about 980,000 distinct CDR3 sequences, about 30% of them seen just once; the ten biggest clones take up 28%. The sequences come from PBMCs, mostly from graft donor cells, collected 360 days after TCRalphabeta/CD19-depleted stem cell transplant. All receptors come from a boy in the first two years of life who had a stem cell transplant for SCID, so the T cells may come from the graft donor.

The chain employs TRBV20-1 and TRBJ2-4, with TRBD1 matching over 12 bases. The ends lost 5 bases at V and 0 bases at J; junction bases unmatched: 5. The CDR3 is made up of 16 amino acids. Germline CDR1 is DFQATT and CDR2 is SNEGSKA (reference sequence). CDR3: CSAGTGGISAKNIQYF. The CDR3, as DNA: TGCAGTGCTGGGACAGGGGGCATCTCAGCCAAAAACATTCAGTACTTC.

The chain carries TRBV29-1 and TRBJ2-1; 8 positions match TRBD2. The germline CDR1 and CDR2 sequences are SQVTM and ANQGSEA. Germline trimming cut 7 bases from V and 9 bases from J; bases unmatched to any gene: 20. The CDR3 sequence is 16 residues long. Written as DNA, the CDR3 is TGCAGCGGTTCCTCCCCGGTTGGCGGGGGGCGGGTTGAGCAGTTCTTC. Amino acids: CSGSSPVGGGRVEQFF.

This clonotype has more than one count but fewer than ten. This chain uses TRBV6-9 with TRBJ1-5; D gene unclear. The CDR3 length is 18 residues. Per germline, CDR1 MNHGY and CDR2 SVAAGI. The germline V and J ends were trimmed by 4 bases and 2 bases, with 21 bases remaining between them. The CDR3 reads CASSLPIGVAHGNQPQHF. Here the CDR3 DNA reads TGTGCCAGCAGTTTACCCATCGGGGTCGCGCATGGCAATCAGCCCCAGCATTTT.

The chain's CDR3 is CASSFWDSNTGELFF. In DNA form, the CDR3 reads TGTGCCAGCAGCTTCTGGGACTCGAACACCGGGGAGCTGTTTTTT. The rearrangement uses TRBV11-2 and TRBJ2-2; D might be TRBD2 (6 bases). Germline V CDR1 and CDR2: SGHAT, FQNNGV. The CDR3 is 15 residues long. V was shortened by 3 bases and J by 0 bases, with 8 bases between the two germline ends.

This clonotype was counted a few times. The V and J genes are TRBV5-1 and TRBJ2-5; D might be TRBD1 (5 bases). Trimming pared 4 bases from V and 1 base from J, leaving 14 bases between. There are 15 residues in the CDR3. CDR1 and CDR2 (germline): SGHRS, YFSETQ. CDR3 sequence (DNA): TGCGCCAGCAGCCGGACCCGACAGCGCCAAGAGACCCAGTACTTC. Protein sequence: CASSRTRQRQETQYF.

This clonotype showed up just a few times. The genes are TRBV5-1 and TRBJ2-6; the match to TRBD1 covers 8 bases. V trimming: 7 bases; J trimming: 2 bases; junction bases outside the gene matches: 8. The CDR3 runs 16 residues. Germline V gives CDR1 SGHRS, CDR2 YFSETQ. CDR3 sequence: CASGSGQGAGANVLTF. The CDR3 DNA reads TGCGCCAGCGGATCCGGACAGGGCGCTGGGGCCAACGTCCTGACTTTC. The whole variable domain, filled in from reference TRBV5-1 and TRBJ2-6, reads KAGVTQTPRYLIKTRGQQVTLSCSPISGHRSVSWYQQTPGQGLQFLFEYFSETQRNKGNFPGRFSGRQFSNSRSEMNVSTLELGDSALYLCASGSGQGAGANVLTFGAGSRLTVL.

The rearrangement links TRBV5-1 to TRBJ2-5, with TRBD1 identical over 11 bases. Per the germline V gene, CDR1 is SGHRS and CDR2 is YFSETQ. V shed 2 bases and J 1 base; nucleotides not matched to a gene: 4. The length of the CDR3 is 16 residues. The CDR3 DNA reads as TGCGCCAGCAGCTTAAAGGGACAGGGGGTCCAAGAGACCCAGTACTTC. This encodes CASSLKGQGVQETQYF.

The V and J genes are TRBV14 and TRBJ2-5; D is ambiguous. The CDR3 runs to 14 residues. Trimming stripped 2 bases from V and 5 bases from J, with 12 bases between. The germline V gene has CDR1 SGHDN and CDR2 FVKESK. The CDR3 DNA reads TGTGCCAGCAGCCAAATCACCTTAACGGAGACCCAGTACTTC. It encodes CASSQITLTETQYF.

The rearrangement links TRBV18 to TRBJ2-5, with a weak D call TRBD2 (6 bases). Germline V gives CDR1 KGHSH, CDR2 LQKENI. Trimming removed 1 base at V and 2 bases at J, with 8 bases between. The CDR3 spans 14 residues. The CDR3 protein is CASSPRTIQETQYF. CDR3 nucleotide sequence: TGTGCCAGCTCACCACGGACTATACAAGAGACCCAGTACTTC.

The rearrangement joins TRBV18 to TRBJ2-1; 11 bases are shared with TRBD2. V lost 3 bases to trimming and J lost 2 bases; unmatched junction nucleotides: 6. Germline V gene data show CDR1 as KGHSH and CDR2 as LQKENI. This CDR3 has 17 amino acids. DNA of the CDR3: TGTGCCAGCTCACCCCCGGGGACTAGCGGCCCCTACAATGAGCAGTTCTTC. Protein product: CASSPPGTSGPYNEQFF.

This clonotype appeared a few times. The chain has TRBV7-2 and TRBJ1-4, with TRBD1 identical over 8 bases. The J segment lost 7 bases and the V segment lost 4 bases, leaving 2 bases of the junction unmatched. The CDR3 covers 13 residues. CDR1 and CDR2 (germline): SGHTA, FQGNSA. CDR3 loop: CASSWGQAEKLFF. CDR3 nucleotides: TGTGCCAGCAGCTGGGGACAGGCTGAAAAACTGTTTTTT. The variable domain in full, with the rest retrieved from reference TRBV7-2 and TRBJ1-4, is GAGVSQSPSNKVTEKGKDVELRCDPISGHTALYWYRQSLGQGLEFLIYFQGNSAPDKSGLPSDRFSAERTGGSVSTLTIQRTQQEDSAVYLCASSWGQAEKLFFGSGTQLSVL.

This clonotype was seen only a few times. The J gene is TRBJ2-2, the V gene TRBV12-3 or TRBV12-4; unclear D gene. This CDR3 has 16 amino acids. Trimming left V 0 bases short and J 3 bases short, with 11 bases between. The DNA for the CDR3 is TGTGCCAGCAGTTTAGCGCTTACTCCTTACACCGGGGAGCTGTTTTTT. It codes for CASSLALTPYTGELFF.

The rearrangement joins TRBV11-2 to TRBJ2-1; D gene ambiguous. The CDR3 spans 14 residues. The V end was cut by 2 bases, the J end by 7 bases, with 12 bases between. Germline CDR1 reads SGHAT; CDR2 reads FQNNGV. The chain's CDR3 is CASSLSQLWNEQFF. In nucleotides, the CDR3 is TGTGCCAGCAGCTTATCACAACTTTGGAATGAGCAGTTCTTC.

In this sample, this clonotype turned up a few times. The chain combines TRBV5-1 with TRBJ1-1; TRBD1 is a possible D gene (5 bases). The germline V gene has CDR1 SGHRS and CDR2 YFSETQ. CDR3 length: 13 residues. Deletions cut 5 bases from V and 4 bases from J, with 12 bases between. The CDR3 DNA is TGCGCCAGCAGGCCTCGGGGGGGCACTGAAGCTTTCTTT. Protein: CASRPRGGTEAFF.

The rearrangement links TRBV4-3 to TRBJ1-4; D is perhaps TRBD1 (6 bases). Germline V gene data show CDR1 as LGHNA and CDR2 as YSLEER. The CDR3 is 15 amino acids. The V end was cut by 0 bases, the J end by 4 bases, with 9 bases between. The CDR3 region is CASSQDTGYNEKLFF. The CDR3 DNA is TGCGCCAGCAGCCAAGATACAGGGTATAATGAAAAACTGTTTTTT.

The J gene is TRBJ1-4, the V gene TRBV18; possibly TRBD1 for D (5 bases). The CDR3 contains 13 residues. CDR1 KGHSH and CDR2 LQKENI come from the germline V gene. Deletions cut 1 base from V and 12 bases from J, with 12 bases between. The CDR3 DNA reads TGTGCCAGCTCACCACGGGACTTCGGAGAACTGTTTTTT. This codes for CASSPRDFGELFF.

The chain recombines TRBV12-3 or TRBV12-4 with TRBJ2-5; D is unresolved. This CDR3 region has 14 residues. Deletions cut 5 bases from V and 2 bases from J, with 12 bases between. CDR3 nucleotide sequence: TGTGCCAGCAGTCGCCATAACCTTCAAGAGACCCAGTACTTC. As protein: CASSRHNLQETQYF.

The chain couples TRBV29-1 to TRBJ1-1, with D possibly being TRBD1 (6 bases). Germline lookup yields CDR1 SQVTM and CDR2 ANQGSEA. V gave up 3 bases and J gave up 5 bases, with 10 bases separating them. The CDR3 length is 12 residues. In DNA, the CDR3 is TGCAGCGTTGATGGAGGGACAACTGAAGCTTTCTTT. Protein: CSVDGGTTEAFF. Full variable domain (rest looked up from reference TRBV29-1 and TRBJ1-1): SAVISQKPSRDICQRGTSLTIQCQVDSQVTMMFWYRQQPGQSLTLIATANQGSEATYESGFVIDKFPISRPNLTFSTLTVSNMSPEDSSIYLCSVDGGTTEAFFGQGTRLTVV.

V usage is TRBV12-3 or TRBV12-4 and J usage is TRBJ2-4, with 9 positions matching TRBD1. The CDR3 loop spans 13 amino acids. Trimming at V came to 3 bases and at J to 8 bases, leaving 2 bases not matched to a gene. CDR3 in DNA: TGTGCCAGCAGTTTGACAGGGGGGGACATTCAGTACTTC. Protein sequence: CASSLTGGDIQYF.

The V and J genes are TRBV29-1 and TRBJ2-1; 11 nucleotides line up with TRBD1. Germline lookup yields CDR1 SQVTM and CDR2 ANQGSEA. This CDR3 contains 19 residues. V shed 6 bases, J shed 6 bases, and the junction held 22 bases outside the gene matches. This CDR3 is CSVGGRTGGSGHISNEQFF. The CDR3 DNA is TGCAGCGTAGGGGGACGGACAGGGGGCTCTGGTCACATCTCCAATGAGCAGTTCTTC.

The chain carries TRBV7-2 and TRBJ2-5; perhaps TRBD2 as D (5 bases). V dropped 5 bases and J dropped 1 base, with 11 bases sitting between them. This CDR3 is 14 amino acids long. Germline-derived CDR1 and CDR2 are SGHTA and FQGNSA. Here the CDR3 reads CASSQDWIQETQYF. Written as DNA, the CDR3 is TGTGCCAGCAGCCAGGACTGGATCCAAGAGACCCAGTACTTC. The full variable domain, rest sourced from reference TRBV7-2 and TRBJ2-5, is GAGVSQSPSNKVTEKGKDVELRCDPISGHTALYWYRQSLGQGLEFLIYFQGNSAPDKSGLPSDRFSAERTGGSVSTLTIQRTQQEDSAVYLCASSQDWIQETQYFGPGTRLLVL.

The V gene is TRBV5-1, the J gene TRBJ2-7, with 8 bases fitting TRBD1. The CDR3 runs to 16 residues. The junction had 15 bases not matched to a gene; V was cut back by 7 bases and J by 3 bases. Germline CDR1 reads SGHRS; CDR2 reads YFSETQ. Here the CDR3 DNA reads TGCGCCAGCTTCATGATGCCCGGGACAGGAGTCTACGAGCAGTACTTC. Residues: CASFMMPGTGVYEQYF.